The 16 T cell receptor beta chains reported below all come from one sample, sequenced in a study of blood T cells in healthy people across ages. A second about 7 to 11 cycle PCR used barcoded and J-beta primers. One entry per CDR3 protein results from TCRdb running MiXCR on the 5' RACE reads. Of 1,500,000 or so distinct CDR3 sequences listed, approximately 42% are singletons. The source material was blood. The receptor set was obtained from a woman between 18 and 30 years old in good health.

This clonotype was seen just once. J is TRBJ2-1 and V is TRBV11-2, with a tentative D call TRBD2 (6 bases). Germline V gene sequence: CDR1 SGHAT, CDR2 FQNNGV. V lost 0 bases and J lost 4, with 22 bases in between. The CDR3 totals 19 residues. The CDR3 coding sequence is TGTGCCAGCAGCTTAGAAGCGGCGGGGAGTTCGACCAAATACAATGAGCAGTTCTTC. Protein sequence: CASSLEAAGSSTKYNEQFF.

In regard to this clonotype: Sequence at one end of the junction differs from germline and may be a read error. CDR3 residues: CVSSSGTTIFTDTQYF. CDR3 nucleotide sequence: TGTGTCAGCAGTTCCGGGACTACCATTTTCACAGATACGCAGTATTTT. The chain recombines TRBV12-3 or TRBV12-4 with TRBJ2-3; the match to TRBD2 covers 7 bases. This CDR3 contains 16 residues.

The chain combines TRBV14 with TRBJ2-1; weak D call: TRBD2 (6 bases). Germline loops: CDR1 SGHDN, CDR2 FVKESK. CDR3 size: 13 residues. V gave up 3 bases and J gave up 9 bases, with 12 bases separating them. The CDR3 nucleotides read TGTGCCAGCAGCCATGTTTTGGGGGGTGAGCAGTTCTTC. Translated: CASSHVLGGEQFF.

A few counts support this clonotype. The chain is built from TRBV5-1 and TRBJ1-2; possible D gene TRBD1, 6 bases. The germline CDR1 and CDR2 sequences are SGHRS and YFSETQ. V shed 2 bases and J shed 4 bases, with 12 bases lying between them. This CDR3 has 14 residues. CDR3 amino acids: CASSFGGVGYGYTF. In DNA, the CDR3 is TGCGCCAGCAGCTTCGGGGGCGTCGGCTATGGCTACACCTTC. Full variable domain (remainder filled in from reference TRBV5-1 and TRBJ1-2): KAGVTQTPRYLIKTRGQQVTLSCSPISGHRSVSWYQQTPGQGLQFLFEYFSETQRNKGNFPGRFSGRQFSNSRSEMNVSTLELGDSALYLCASSFGGVGYGYTFGSGTRLTVV.

This clonotype was observed a handful of times. This sequence joins TRBV7-2 and TRBJ2-7; D gene unclear. The V and J ends lost 2 bases and 3 bases respectively, with 8 bases between them. The germline CDR1 and CDR2 sequences are SGHTA and FQGNSA. The CDR3 runs 13 residues. CDR3 sequence reads: CASSLISDYEQYF. CDR3 nucleotides: TGTGCCAGCAGCTTAATAAGCGACTACGAGCAGTACTTC.

V is TRBV7-2 and J is TRBJ2-3; 15 nucleotides match TRBD2. Looked up from germline, CDR1 is SGHTA and CDR2 is FQGNSA. CDR3 size: 17 residues. Trimming at V came to 5 bases and at J to 2 bases, leaving 5 bases not matched to a gene. This CDR3 is CASSLRTSGRVTDTQYF. The CDR3 coding sequence is TGTGCCAGCAGCCTCCGGACTAGCGGGAGGGTCACAGATACGCAGTATTTT.

This clonotype was recorded many times. At one end the junction does not follow the germline gene, possibly because of a read error. The chain is built from TRBV12-3 or TRBV12-4 and TRBJ2-3, with 8 bases fitting TRBD1. The CDR3 length is 14 residues. The chain's CDR3 is CASRPGQGGDTQYF. The CDR3 nucleotides are TGCGCCAGCAGGCCTGGACAGGGAGGAGATACGCAGTATTTT.

DNA for the CDR3: TGTGCCAGCAGCCAGCCTCGTGGGAGTCTAGGCTACGAGCAGTACTTC. Its translation: CASSQPRGSLGYEQYF. The chain is built from TRBV3-1 and TRBJ2-7; D possibly corresponds to TRBD2 (5 bases). The CDR3 loop spans 16 amino acids. The germline gives CDR1 LGHDT, CDR2 YNNKEL (reference sequence). The V end was cut by 3 bases, the J end by 3 bases, with 18 bases between.

The chain uses TRBV4-1 and TRBJ2-3; D call uncertain. The length of the CDR3 is 15 residues. The V gene's germline CDR1 is MGHRA and CDR2 YSYEKL. Trimming pared 1 base from V and 2 bases from J, leaving 10 bases between. The CDR3 region has the DNA TGCGCCAGCAGCCAAGTCATGACCTACACAGATACGCAGTATTTT. It specifies CASSQVMTYTDTQYF.

The chain carries TRBV7-2 and TRBJ2-2; TRBD1 matches 11 bases. Trimming removed 5 bases from V and 4 bases from J; junction bases left unmatched: 6. CDR1 is SGHTA and CDR2 is FQGNSA in the germline V gene. This CDR3 spans 16 amino acids. The CDR3 nucleotides are TGTGCCAGCAGCCATACCGGGACAGGGGGCACCGGGGAGCTGTTTTTT. Protein product: CASSHTGTGGTGELFF.

The CDR3, as DNA: TGTGCCATCACCCCGGAGTCCGGGGCCAACGTCCTGACTTTC. This encodes CAITPESGANVLTF. The J gene is TRBJ2-6, the V gene TRBV10-3; D unclear. Germline CDR1 reads ENHRY; CDR2 reads SYGVKD. With 7 bases removed from V and 4 bases from J, the gap between germline ends came to 11 bases. The CDR3 length is 14 residues.

This clonotype was found many times. The CDR3 coding sequence is TGCAGTGCCGGGGGAGGGAGTCGTTACGAGCAGTACTTC. Translation: CSAGGGSRYEQYF. V usage is TRBV20-1 and J usage is TRBJ2-7; 7 nucleotides line up with TRBD2. Germline CDR1 reads DFQATT; CDR2 reads SNEGSKA (reference sequence). J gave up 4 bases and V 6 bases, and 9 bases lay outside the gene matches. The CDR3 loop spans 13 amino acids.

This chain connects TRBV7-2 to TRBJ2-1; TRBD2 matches at 10 bases. CDR3 length: 14 residues. The germline gives CDR1 SGHTA, CDR2 FQGNSA. J gave up 5 bases and V 7 bases, and 5 bases lay outside the gene matches. CDR3 protein: CASIVTSGHNEQFF. The DNA of the CDR3 is TGTGCCAGCATCGTGACTAGCGGGCACAATGAGCAGTTCTTC.

A few counts support this clonotype. The gene calls are TRBV4-3 and TRBJ2-4; D is unclear. Deletions cut 2 bases from V and 0 bases from J, with 8 bases between. This CDR3 is 15 amino acids long. CDR1 and CDR2 (germline): LGHNA, YSLEER. The CDR3 nucleotides are TGCGCCAGCAGCCAAATGGACGGAGCCAAAAACATTCAGTACTTC. Encoded protein: CASSQMDGAKNIQYF.

Only a few counts were recorded for this clonotype. The chain employs TRBV20-1 and TRBJ2-7; 9 bases fit TRBD2. V trimming: 6 bases; J trimming: 1 base; junction bases outside the gene matches: 10. The CDR3 runs 15 residues. CDR1 is DFQATT and CDR2 is SNEGSKA in the germline V gene (reference sequence). This CDR3 is CSASSREGRSYEQYF. Written as DNA, the CDR3 is TGCAGTGCCAGCTCGCGGGAGGGCCGATCCTACGAGCAGTACTTC.

This clonotype was counted at least ten times. The chain carries TRBV7-2 and TRBJ2-7; D gene uncertain. Trimming shortened V by 5 bases and J by 3 bases, and 11 bases separated the two germline ends. This CDR3 is built from 13 residues. CDR1 is SGHTA and CDR2 is FQGNSA in the germline V gene. The CDR3: CASSANLGYEQYF. CDR3 bases: TGTGCCAGCAGCGCAAATCTAGGCTACGAGCAGTACTTC.